This T cell receptor (beta chain) is from a study of T cell clonality in common variable immunodeficiency. Trimming at V came to 4 bases and at J to 5 bases, leaving 11 bases not matched to a gene. The germline gives CDR1 KGHSH, CDR2 LQKENI. This CDR3 contains 18 residues. The method was immunoSEQ multiplex PCR; TCRdb's version includes in-frame clones alone and lacks a portion of them. The record shows some 53,000 clones for this sample, with no singletons present. This clone was picked up many times. The CDR3 is cut off 3 residues early in the read; its end comes from the germline J gene. Most patients and controls had Caucasian heritage.

V gene TRBV18 combines with J gene TRBJ2-7, with 16 bases matching TRBD2. Material for sequencing was peripheral blood mononuclear cells. The sequence was collected from a person between 18 and 69 years old in good health. The covered CDR3 bases are TGTGCCAGCTCACTAACCGGGACTAGCGGGAGGGCCAGCCACGAG. Protein product: CASSLTGTSGRASHE. The full CDR3 sequence reads CASSLTGTSGRASHEQYF.